The present T cell receptor (beta chain) was sequenced within a study of T cells after yellow fever vaccination. Study as a whole: SMART-Seq v4 Ultra Low Input served to prepare low-cell-number fractions.

Study conclusions and caveats: Most clones from primary vaccination resurfaced after the booster (around 95% CD4, around 91% CD8).

Ten or more counts support this clonotype. The CDR3 sequence is 14 residues long. The V and J ends lost 6 bases and 0 bases respectively, with 9 bases between them. One entry per CDR3 protein results from TCRdb running MiXCR on the 5' RACE reads. The table has approximately 58,000 distinct CDR3 sequences, around 6.2% seen once. The rearrangement joins TRBV12-3 or TRBV12-4 to TRBJ2-4, with D possibly being TRBD2 (5 bases). The material sequenced was PBMCs, either bulk or a sorted T-cell subset (CD4+, CD8+, memory, or dextramer-sorted; not recorded which), taken on the day of the yellow fever booster vaccination. The clonotype was recovered from a young man who received the YFV17D yellow fever vaccine. CDR3: CASSHGLAKNIQYF. The CDR3, as DNA: TGTGCCAGCAGCCATGGACTAGCCAAAAACATTCAGTACTTC.